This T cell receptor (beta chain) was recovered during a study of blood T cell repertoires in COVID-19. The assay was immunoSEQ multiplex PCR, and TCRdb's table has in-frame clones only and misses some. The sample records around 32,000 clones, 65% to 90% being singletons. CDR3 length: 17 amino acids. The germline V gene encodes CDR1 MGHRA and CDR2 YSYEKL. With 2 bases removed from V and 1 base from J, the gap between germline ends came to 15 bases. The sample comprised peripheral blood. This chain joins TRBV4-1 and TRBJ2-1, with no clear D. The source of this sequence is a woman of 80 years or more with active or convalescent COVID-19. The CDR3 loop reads CASSQIPVVYSYNEQFF. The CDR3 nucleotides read TGCGCCAGCAGCCAAATCCCGGTGGTTTATTCCTACAATGAGCAGTTCTTC.